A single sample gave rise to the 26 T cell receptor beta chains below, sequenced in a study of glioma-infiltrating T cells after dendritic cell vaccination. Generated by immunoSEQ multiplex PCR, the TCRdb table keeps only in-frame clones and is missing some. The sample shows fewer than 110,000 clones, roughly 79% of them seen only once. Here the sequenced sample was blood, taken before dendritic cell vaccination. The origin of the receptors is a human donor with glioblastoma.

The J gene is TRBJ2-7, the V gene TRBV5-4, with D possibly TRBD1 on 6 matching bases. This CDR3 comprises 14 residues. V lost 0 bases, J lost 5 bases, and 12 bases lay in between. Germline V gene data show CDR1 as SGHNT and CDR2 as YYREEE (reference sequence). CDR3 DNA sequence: TGTGCCAGCAGCTTGGGACAGGTAATAGACGAGCAGTACTTC. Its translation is CASSLGQVIDEQYF.

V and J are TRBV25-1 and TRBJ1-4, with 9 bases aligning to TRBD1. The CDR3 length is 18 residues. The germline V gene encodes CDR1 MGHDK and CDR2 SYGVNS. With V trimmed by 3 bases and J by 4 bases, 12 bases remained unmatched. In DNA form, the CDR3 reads TGTGCCAGCAGTGATATGGGACAGGGTGATGGGCATAATGAAAAACTGTTTTTT. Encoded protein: CASSDMGQGDGHNEKLFF.

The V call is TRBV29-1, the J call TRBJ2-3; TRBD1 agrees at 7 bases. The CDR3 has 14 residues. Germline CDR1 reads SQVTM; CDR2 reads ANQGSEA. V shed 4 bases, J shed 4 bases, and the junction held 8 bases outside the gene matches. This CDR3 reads CSVAKQGSADTQYF. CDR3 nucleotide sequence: TGCAGCGTTGCGAAACAGGGGAGCGCAGATACGCAGTATTTT.

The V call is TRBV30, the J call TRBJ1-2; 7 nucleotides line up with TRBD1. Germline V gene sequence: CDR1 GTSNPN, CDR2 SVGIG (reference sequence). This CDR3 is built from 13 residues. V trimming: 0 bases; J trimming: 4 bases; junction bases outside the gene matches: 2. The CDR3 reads CAWSVQGSYGYTF. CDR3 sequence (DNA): TGTGCCTGGAGTGTACAGGGGTCCTATGGCTACACCTTC.

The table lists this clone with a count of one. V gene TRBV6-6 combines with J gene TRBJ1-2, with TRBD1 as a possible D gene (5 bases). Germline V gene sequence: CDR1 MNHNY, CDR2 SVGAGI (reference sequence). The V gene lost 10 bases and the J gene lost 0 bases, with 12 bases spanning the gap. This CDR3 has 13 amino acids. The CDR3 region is CATGHLTNYGYTF. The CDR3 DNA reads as TGTGCCACCGGACACCTAACTAACTATGGCTACACCTTC.

The CDR3 DNA is TGCGCCAGCAGCTCCCCTGGCTTGGAGACCCAGTACTTC. Its protein product is CASSSPGLETQYF. J is TRBJ2-5 and V is TRBV5-1; no reliable D call. Looked up from germline, CDR1 is SGHRS and CDR2 is YFSETQ. The CDR3 spans 13 residues. V was clipped by 3 bases and J by 5 bases, with 11 bases between them.

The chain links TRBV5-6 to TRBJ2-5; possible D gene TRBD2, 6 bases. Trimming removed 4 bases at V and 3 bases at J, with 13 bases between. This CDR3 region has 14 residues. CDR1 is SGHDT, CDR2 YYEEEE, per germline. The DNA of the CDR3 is TGTGCCAGCAGCCCGAATTGGGGGGAAGAGACCCAGTACTTC. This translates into CASSPNWGEETQYF.

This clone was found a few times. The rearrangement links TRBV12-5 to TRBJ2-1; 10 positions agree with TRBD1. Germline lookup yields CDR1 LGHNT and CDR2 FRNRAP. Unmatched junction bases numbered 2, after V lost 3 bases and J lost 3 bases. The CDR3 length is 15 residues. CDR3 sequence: CASGLGQGGYNEQFF. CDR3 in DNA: TGTGCTAGTGGTTTAGGACAGGGGGGCTACAATGAGCAGTTCTTC.

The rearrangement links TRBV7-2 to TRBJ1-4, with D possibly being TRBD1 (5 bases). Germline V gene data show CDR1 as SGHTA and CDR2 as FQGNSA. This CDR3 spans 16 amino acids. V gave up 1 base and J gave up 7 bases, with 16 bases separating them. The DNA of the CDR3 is TGTGCCAGCAGCTTAGTCGGGGGACGTGGAAGTGAAAAACTGTTTTTT. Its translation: CASSLVGGRGSEKLFF.

The CDR3 nucleotides read TGTGCCTGGAGTCCAGGACTAGCGAGCAATGAGCAGTTCTTC. This gives the protein CAWSPGLASNEQFF. The chain joins TRBV30 to TRBJ2-1, with 9 bases identical to TRBD2. This CDR3 contains 14 residues. The germline CDR1 and CDR2 sequences are GTSNPN and SVGIG (reference sequence). J lost 6 bases, V lost 2 bases, and 5 bases had no gene match. Variable domain in full (rest from reference TRBV30 and TRBJ2-1): SQTIHQWPATLVQPVGSPLSLECTVEGTSNPNLYWYRQAAGRGLQLLFYSVGIGQISSEVPQNLSASRPQDRQFILSSKKLLLSDSGFYLCAWSPGLASNEQFFGPGTRLTVL.

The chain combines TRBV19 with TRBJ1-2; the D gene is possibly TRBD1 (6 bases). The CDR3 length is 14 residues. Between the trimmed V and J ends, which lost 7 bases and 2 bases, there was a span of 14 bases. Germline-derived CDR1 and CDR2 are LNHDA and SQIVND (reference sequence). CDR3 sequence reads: CASTSQDSNYGYTF. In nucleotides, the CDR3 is TGTGCCAGTACAAGCCAGGACAGCAACTATGGCTACACCTTC. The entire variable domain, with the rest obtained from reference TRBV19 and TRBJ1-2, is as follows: DGGITQSPKYLFRKEGQNVTLSCEQNLNHDAMYWYRQDPGQGLRLIYYSQIVNDFQKGDIAEGYSVSREKKESFPLTVTSAQKNPTAFYLCASTSQDSNYGYTFGSGTRLTVV.

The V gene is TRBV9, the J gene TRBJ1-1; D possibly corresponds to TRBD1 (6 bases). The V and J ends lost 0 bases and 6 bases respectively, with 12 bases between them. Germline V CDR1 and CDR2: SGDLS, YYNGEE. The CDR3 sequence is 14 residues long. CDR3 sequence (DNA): TGTGCCAGCAGCGTAGTAGCGGGGGCGGCTGAAGCTTTCTTT. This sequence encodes CASSVVAGAAEAFF.

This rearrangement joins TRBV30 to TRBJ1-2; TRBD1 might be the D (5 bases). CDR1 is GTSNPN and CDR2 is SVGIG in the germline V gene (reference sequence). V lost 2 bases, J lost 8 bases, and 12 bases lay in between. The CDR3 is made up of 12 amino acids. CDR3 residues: CAWSPPGGGYTF. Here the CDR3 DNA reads TGTGCCTGGAGTCCACCCGGGGGGGGCTACACCTTC.

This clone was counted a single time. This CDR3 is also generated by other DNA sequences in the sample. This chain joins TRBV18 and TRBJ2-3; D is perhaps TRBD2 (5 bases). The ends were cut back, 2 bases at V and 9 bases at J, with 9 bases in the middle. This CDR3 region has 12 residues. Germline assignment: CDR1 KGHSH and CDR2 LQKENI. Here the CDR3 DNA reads TGTGCCAGCTCACCATTAGAGGGAACGCAGTATTTT. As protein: CASSPLEGTQYF. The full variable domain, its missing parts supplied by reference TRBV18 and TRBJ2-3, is NAGVMQNPRHLVRRRGQEARLRCSPMKGHSHVYWYRQLPEEGLKFMVYLQKENIIDESGMPKERFSAEFPKEGPSILRIQQVVRGDSAAYFCASSPLEGTQYFGPGTRLTVL.

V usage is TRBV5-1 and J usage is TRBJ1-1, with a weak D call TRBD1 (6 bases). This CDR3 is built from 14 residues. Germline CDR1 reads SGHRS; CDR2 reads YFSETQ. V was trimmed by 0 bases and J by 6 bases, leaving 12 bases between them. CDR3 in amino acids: CASSLEGGVAEAFF. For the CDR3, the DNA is TGCGCCAGCAGCTTGGAAGGGGGTGTAGCTGAAGCTTTCTTT.

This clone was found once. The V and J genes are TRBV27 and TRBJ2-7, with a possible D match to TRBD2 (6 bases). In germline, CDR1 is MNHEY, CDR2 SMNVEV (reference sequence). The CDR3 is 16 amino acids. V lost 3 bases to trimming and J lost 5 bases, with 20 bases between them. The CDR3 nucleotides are TGTGCCAGCAGTTTGGGGATTCTTGGGACTCTGGACGAGCAGTACTTC. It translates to CASSLGILGTLDEQYF.

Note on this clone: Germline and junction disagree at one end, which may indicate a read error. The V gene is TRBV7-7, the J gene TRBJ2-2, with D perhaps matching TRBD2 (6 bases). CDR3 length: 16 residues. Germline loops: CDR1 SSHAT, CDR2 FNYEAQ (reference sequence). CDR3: CASSQGLSANTGELFF. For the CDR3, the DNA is TGTGCTAGCAGCCAGGGACTGAGCGCGAACACCGGGGAGCTGTTTTTT. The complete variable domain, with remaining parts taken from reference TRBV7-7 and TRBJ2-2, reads GAGVSQSPRYKVTKRGQDVTLRCDPISSHATLYWYQQALGQGPEFLTYFNYEAQPDKSGLPSDRFSAERPEGSISTLTIQRTEQRDSAMYRCASSQGLSANTGELFFGEGSRLTVL.

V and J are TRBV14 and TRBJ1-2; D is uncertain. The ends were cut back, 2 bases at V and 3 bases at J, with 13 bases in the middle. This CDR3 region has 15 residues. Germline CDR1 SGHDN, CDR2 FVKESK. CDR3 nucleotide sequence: TGTGCCAGCAGCCAACTTGGGTACGCGGACTATGGCTACACCTTC. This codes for CASSQLGYADYGYTF.

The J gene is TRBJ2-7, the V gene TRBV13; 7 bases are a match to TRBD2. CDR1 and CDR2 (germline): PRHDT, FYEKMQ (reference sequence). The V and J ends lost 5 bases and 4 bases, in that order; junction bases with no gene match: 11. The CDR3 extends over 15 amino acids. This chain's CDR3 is CASSLGRGVTYEQYF. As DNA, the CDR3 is TGTGCCAGCAGCCTGGGTCGGGGGGTAACGTACGAGCAGTACTTC.

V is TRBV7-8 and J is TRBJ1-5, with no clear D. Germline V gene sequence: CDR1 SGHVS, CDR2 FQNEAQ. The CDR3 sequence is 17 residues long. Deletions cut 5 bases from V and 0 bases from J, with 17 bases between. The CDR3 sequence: CASSRARHPDSNQPQHF. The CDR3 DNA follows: TGTGCCAGCAGCCGAGCCCGACACCCAGATAGCAATCAGCCCCAGCATTTT.

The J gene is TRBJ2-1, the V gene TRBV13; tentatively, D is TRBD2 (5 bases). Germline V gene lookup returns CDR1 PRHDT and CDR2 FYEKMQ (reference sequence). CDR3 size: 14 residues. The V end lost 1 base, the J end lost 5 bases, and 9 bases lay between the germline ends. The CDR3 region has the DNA TGTGCCAGCAGCTTAGTGTTGCGGGACAATGAGCAGTTCTTC. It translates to CASSLVLRDNEQFF.

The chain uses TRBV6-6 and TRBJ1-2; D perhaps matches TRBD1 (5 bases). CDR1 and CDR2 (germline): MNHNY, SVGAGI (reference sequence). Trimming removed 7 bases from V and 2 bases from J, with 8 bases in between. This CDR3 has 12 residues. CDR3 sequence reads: CASNTGNYGYTF. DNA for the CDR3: TGTGCCAGCAATACAGGAAACTATGGCTACACCTTC.

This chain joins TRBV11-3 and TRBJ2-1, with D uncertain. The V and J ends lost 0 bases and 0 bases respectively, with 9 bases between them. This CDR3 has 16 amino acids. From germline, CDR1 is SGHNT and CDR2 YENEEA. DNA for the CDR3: TGTGCCAGCAGCTTAGATCTAGAAAGCTCCTACAATGAGCAGTTCTTC. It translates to CASSLDLESSYNEQFF.

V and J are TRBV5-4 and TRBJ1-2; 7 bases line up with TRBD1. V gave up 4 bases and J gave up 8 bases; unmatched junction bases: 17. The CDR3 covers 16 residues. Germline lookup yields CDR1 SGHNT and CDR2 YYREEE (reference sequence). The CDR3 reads CASSRTPRPTGEGYTF. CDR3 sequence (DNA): TGTGCCAGCAGCCGCACTCCAAGACCTACAGGGGAGGGCTACACCTTC.

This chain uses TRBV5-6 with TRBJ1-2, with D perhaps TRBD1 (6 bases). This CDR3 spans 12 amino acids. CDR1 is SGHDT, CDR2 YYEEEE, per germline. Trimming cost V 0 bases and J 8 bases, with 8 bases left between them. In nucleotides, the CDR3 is TGTGCCAGCAGCTTGGTGCAGGGGGGCTACACCTTC. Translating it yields CASSLVQGGYTF.

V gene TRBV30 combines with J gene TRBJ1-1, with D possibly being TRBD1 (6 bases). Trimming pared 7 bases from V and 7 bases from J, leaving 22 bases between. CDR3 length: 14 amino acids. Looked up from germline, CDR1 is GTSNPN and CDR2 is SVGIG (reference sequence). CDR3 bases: TGTGCCTCAGAACAGGGCACCTCAGGCCTTGAAGCTTTCTTT. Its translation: CASEQGTSGLEAFF.